The 22 T cell receptor beta chains presented below share a single source sample, sequenced in a study of metastatic and nonmetastatic thyroid tumors. TCRdb re-clonotyped the PCR reads through MiXCR. The repertoire has 72,000 or so clones, around 18% of them found once; the top ten carry around 13%. Thyroid surgery was preceded by no treatment in any patient. Sample: blood. Receptors originate from a female donor with papillary thyroid cancer or a benign thyroid nodule (not recorded which). Some clones in this sample may be carry-over from other donors' samples.

This chain joins TRBV5-6 and TRBJ2-7; TRBD2 might be the D (5 bases). Trimming stripped 3 bases from V and 3 bases from J, with 10 bases between. Germline CDR1 SGHDT, CDR2 YYEEEE. This CDR3 is 13 amino acids long. The CDR3 loop reads CASSSGIGYEQYF. In DNA, the CDR3 is TGTGCCAGCAGCTCCGGGATTGGCTACGAGCAGTACTTC. Filled out from reference TRBV5-6 and TRBJ2-7, the complete variable domain reads DAGVTQSPTHLIKTRGQQVTLRCSPKSGHDTVSWYQQALGQGPQFIFQYYEEEERQRGNFPDRFSGHQFPNYSSELNVNALLLGDSALYLCASSSGIGYEQYFGPGTRLTVT.

Many counts were recorded for this clone. This chain connects TRBV4-1 to TRBJ1-4; D unclear. The V end was cut by 1 base, the J end by 7 bases, with 7 bases between. Per the germline V gene, CDR1 is MGHRA and CDR2 is YSYEKL. The CDR3 has 13 residues. The CDR3 protein is CASSQVVGEKLFF. The CDR3 bases are TGCGCCAGCAGCCAAGTCGTGGGTGAAAAACTGTTTTTT.

The genes are TRBV5-4 and TRBJ2-7; tentative D call: TRBD1 (6 bases). The CDR3 contains 13 residues. Trimming pared 2 bases from V and 4 bases from J, leaving 10 bases between. CDR1 and CDR2 from the germline V gene are SGHNT and YYREEE (reference sequence). The CDR3 DNA follows: TGTGCCAGCAGCTTAAGAGGACAGTACGAGCAGTACTTC. Amino acids: CASSLRGQYEQYF.

This clone was counted ten times or more. The chain links TRBV28 to TRBJ1-1; no clear D gene. Looked up from germline, CDR1 is MDHEN and CDR2 is SYDVKM. Trimming left V 5 bases short and J 0 bases short, with 13 bases between. This CDR3 comprises 15 residues. DNA of the CDR3: TGTGCCAGCAGTACGGGATCCGCGTTGAACACTGAAGCTTTCTTT. Translated: CASSTGSALNTEAFF.

The chain employs TRBV3-1 and TRBJ1-3; 7 bases are a match to TRBD1. J lost 6 bases, V lost 11 bases, and 7 bases had no gene match. This CDR3 comprises 12 residues. Germline V gives CDR1 LGHDT, CDR2 YNNKEL (reference sequence). CDR3 bases: TGTGCCTCACAGGGGTTTGAAAACACCATATATTTT. This translates into CASQGFENTIYF.

The chain is built from TRBV7-6 and TRBJ2-7, with D tentatively TRBD2 (6 bases). Germline V gene lookup returns CDR1 SGHVS and CDR2 FNYEAQ. The CDR3 extends over 13 amino acids. The CDR3 sequence: CDPRRGRDYEQYV. The CDR3 nucleotides read TGTGACCCGCGGAGGGGTCGGGACTACGAGCAGTACGTC.

Ten or more counts support this clone. The chain recombines TRBV24-1 with TRBJ2-1; D is undetermined. The CDR3 has 15 amino acids. Trimming removed 5 bases from V and 2 bases from J, with 12 bases in between. Germline V lookup: CDR1 KGHDR, CDR2 SFDVKD. CDR3 loop: CATSGPSAAYNEQFF. The CDR3, as DNA: TGTGCCACCAGTGGCCCCTCTGCGGCCTACAATGAGCAGTTCTTC.

This clone occurred many times. The genes are TRBV3-1 and TRBJ1-5; D gene uncertain. This CDR3 is 11 amino acids long. Trimming removed 2 bases at V and 9 bases at J, with 5 bases between. Germline V gene data show CDR1 as LGHDT and CDR2 as YNNKEL (reference sequence). CDR3 sequence reads: CASSQPRPQHF. Here the CDR3 DNA reads TGTGCCAGCAGCCAACCCCGGCCCCAGCATTTT.

The chain combines TRBV25-1 with TRBJ2-5; no reliable D call. Trimming shortened V by 3 bases and J by 2 bases, and 13 bases separated the two germline ends. Germline CDR1 and CDR2: MGHDK and SYGVNS. The CDR3 is 15 amino acids. CDR3 loop: CASSEVGQVQETQYF. As DNA, the CDR3 is TGTGCCAGCAGTGAGGTCGGGCAGGTTCAAGAGACCCAGTACTTC.

The rearrangement links TRBV6-1 to TRBJ1-6, with D possibly being TRBD1 (5 bases). Deletions cut 2 bases from V and 6 bases from J, with 14 bases between. The length of the CDR3 is 16 residues. CDR1 MNHNS and CDR2 SASEGT come from the germline V gene. The DNA for the CDR3 is TGTGCCAGCAGTGAAATCAAGGGGCCGATTAATTCACCCCTCCACTTT. It yields the protein CASSEIKGPINSPLHF.

This rearrangement joins TRBV24-1 to TRBJ2-3, with 9 nucleotides matching TRBD1. The CDR3 totals 15 residues. Germline CDR1 reads KGHDR; CDR2 reads SFDVKD. Germline trimming cut 4 bases from V and 3 bases from J; bases unmatched to any gene: 4. This chain's CDR3 is CATSESGTGTDTQYF. For the CDR3, the DNA is TGTGCCACCAGTGAATCCGGGACAGGGACAGATACGCAGTATTTT.

The table lists this clone with many counts. V is TRBV20-1 and J is TRBJ2-1, with D hard to call. CDR3 length: 13 amino acids. Germline V gene data show CDR1 as DFQATT and CDR2 as SNEGSKA (reference sequence). Trimming took off 2 bases at V and 5 bases at J, with 10 bases between the two ends. For the CDR3, the DNA is TGCAGTGCTAGAATAACTACAAACAATGAGCAGTTCTTC. Translation: CSARITTNNEQFF.

The sample holds many counts of this clone. The chain recombines TRBV30 with TRBJ1-5; 7 bases align to TRBD1. With 4 bases clipped from V and 6 bases from J, the junction kept 6 bases outside the gene matches. Looked up from germline, CDR1 is GTSNPN and CDR2 is SVGIG (reference sequence). The CDR3 loop spans 13 amino acids. The CDR3 protein is CAWNKQGLQPQHF. CDR3 bases: TGTGCCTGGAATAAACAGGGGCTTCAGCCCCAGCATTTT.

This clone is classed as medium-sized (0.01 to 0.1%). The gene calls are TRBV30 and TRBJ2-7, with D possibly being TRBD2 (5 bases). With 2 bases removed from V and 5 bases from J, the gap between germline ends came to 13 bases. The CDR3 extends over 13 amino acids. Germline V gene lookup returns CDR1 GTSNPN and CDR2 SVGIG (reference sequence). The CDR3 loop reads CAWSFGVRDEQYF. In DNA form, the CDR3 reads TGTGCCTGGAGTTTCGGGGTCCGGGACGAGCAGTACTTC.

V gene TRBV27 combines with J gene TRBJ2-7, with 8 bases fitting TRBD1. CDR1 is MNHEY, CDR2 SMNVEV, per germline (reference sequence). The CDR3 totals 15 residues. V lost 6 bases and J lost 5; bases outside the gene matches: 12. The CDR3 region has the DNA TGTGCCAGCAGCCTTAAACCCGGGACAGGCAACGAGCAGTACTTC. This sequence encodes CASSLKPGTGNEQYF.

This clone was seen repeatedly, ten times or more. A clone one base away is much larger, so this may be a read error. The chain has TRBV6-1 and TRBJ2-7, with 8 bases that match TRBD2. Germline loops: CDR1 MNHNS, CDR2 SASEGT. V shed 2 bases, J shed 5 bases, and the junction held 5 bases outside the gene matches. CDR3 size: 14 residues. This CDR3 is CASSEFGGVHEQYF. CDR3 DNA: TGTGCCAGCAGTGAATTCGGGGGGGTCCACGAGCAGTACTTC.

A few counts support this clone. The rearrangement links TRBV20-1 to TRBJ2-3, with 8 bases aligning to TRBD2. The CDR3 runs 15 residues. Germline CDR1 is DFQATT and CDR2 is SNEGSKA (reference sequence). The junction had 12 bases not matched to a gene; V was cut back by 3 bases and J by 7 bases. The CDR3 loop reads CSARADRTSSYTQYF. CDR3 nucleotide sequence: TGCAGTGCTAGGGCTGACCGGACTAGCTCTTATACGCAGTATTTT.

This clone was picked up many times. The CDR3 is CASSPWDSMKGNEQFF. CDR3 bases: TGTGCCAGCAGTCCCTGGGACAGCATGAAGGGCAATGAGCAGTTCTTC. The V and J genes are TRBV28 and TRBJ2-1; 7 bases are shared with TRBD1. This CDR3 is 16 amino acids long. CDR1 and CDR2 (germline): MDHEN, SYDVKM. With 5 bases clipped from V and 6 bases from J, the junction kept 13 bases outside the gene matches.

V is TRBV7-9 and J is TRBJ2-7; the match to TRBD1 covers 9 bases. The CDR3 runs to 13 residues. The ends lost 5 bases at V and 4 bases at J; junction bases unmatched: 3. CDR1 SEHNR and CDR2 FQNEAQ come from the germline V gene (reference sequence). In DNA form, the CDR3 reads TGTGCCAGCAGCGCGACAGGGGGTTACGAGCAGTACTTC. Its translation is CASSATGGYEQYF.

The chain recombines TRBV20-1 with TRBJ2-2; D gene uncertain. Germline V gene data show CDR1 as DFQATT and CDR2 as SNEGSKA (reference sequence). This CDR3 has 14 amino acids. V shed 5 bases and J shed 0 bases, with 10 bases lying between them. In nucleotides, the CDR3 is TGCAGTGCTCGCGGATATTCGAACACCGGGGAGCTGTTTTTT. Translating it yields CSARGYSNTGELFF.

The chain employs TRBV6-1 and TRBJ2-5, with 9 bases lining up with TRBD1. CDR3 size: 14 residues. Trimming removed 7 bases from V and 4 bases from J; junction bases left unmatched: 7. Germline CDR1 MNHNS, CDR2 SASEGT. CDR3 protein: CASITQGAGETQYF. The CDR3 DNA reads TGTGCCAGCATCACACAGGGGGCGGGAGAGACCCAGTACTTC.

This clone was recorded many times. This chain links TRBV7-9 with TRBJ2-5; 8 bases line up with TRBD2. V lost 1 base and J lost 7; bases outside the gene matches: 8. The V gene's germline CDR1 is SEHNR and CDR2 FQNEAQ (reference sequence). This CDR3 is 15 amino acids long. The CDR3 protein is CASSLVGLAQATQYF. The CDR3 region has the DNA TGTGCCAGCAGCTTAGTAGGACTAGCCCAGGCGACCCAGTACTTC.